The 20 T cell receptor beta chains presented below share a single source sample, sequenced in a study of cytomegalovirus exposure and HLA in healthy donors. Use of 60 Vbeta and 13 Jbeta primers characterized the PCR. Some clones are missing from TCRdb's copy, which holds only in-frame ones; the method was immunoSEQ multiplex PCR. Among about 89,000 clones listed, over 65% were seen once. Input material: PBMCs. Every receptor here comes from a male donor in good health and CMV-seronegative.

This clone was observed once. This chain uses TRBV2 with TRBJ2-5, with D perhaps TRBD1 (5 bases). V was trimmed by 7 bases and J by 3 bases, leaving 18 bases between them. The CDR3 has 15 amino acids. CDR1 is SNHLY and CDR2 is FYNNEI in the germline V gene. DNA of the CDR3: TGTGCCAGCATCCTCAGGGCCGGGTTAGAAGAGACCCAGTACTTC. Translating it yields CASILRAGLEETQYF.

The chain combines TRBV27 with TRBJ2-7, with 7 positions matching TRBD2. The CDR3 has 16 residues. Germline V CDR1 and CDR2: MNHEY, SMNVEV (reference sequence). With V trimmed by 6 bases and J by 0 bases, 11 bases remained unmatched. CDR3 sequence reads: CASSGRGELFSYEQYF. In DNA form, the CDR3 reads TGTGCCAGCAGCGGCCGGGGGGAGTTATTCTCCTACGAGCAGTACTTC.

The chain joins TRBV7-9 to TRBJ2-7; 11 nucleotides line up with TRBD1. Germline V CDR1 and CDR2: SEHNR, FQNEAQ (reference sequence). This CDR3 region has 15 residues. J lost 3 bases, V lost 5 bases, and 6 bases had no gene match. CDR3 in DNA: TGTGCCAGCAGCCCGTGGACAGGGGGCCGCTACGAGCAGTACTTC. This gives the protein CASSPWTGGRYEQYF.

This clone was counted at least ten times. This chain uses TRBV29-1 with TRBJ2-6, with 7 bases that match TRBD2. Per germline, CDR1 SQVTM and CDR2 ANQGSEA. The CDR3 consists of 16 residues. V lost 3 bases and J lost 4; bases outside the gene matches: 9. CDR3 nucleotide sequence: TGCAGCGTTGACGGCAAGGGAGGGTCCGGGGCCAACGTCCTGACTTTC. Residues: CSVDGKGGSGANVLTF.

The rearrangement links TRBV11-2 to TRBJ1-1, with TRBD1 matching 7 bases. The CDR3 runs 16 residues. CDR1 SGHAT and CDR2 FQNNGV come from the germline V gene. The trim removed 3 bases at V and 2 bases at J, leaving 9 bases unmatched. In DNA form, the CDR3 reads TGTGCCAGCAGCTTCAATCAACAGGGGTTCAACACTGAAGCTTTCTTT. Its translation is CASSFNQQGFNTEAFF.

The chain couples TRBV29-1 to TRBJ1-1; 7 bases map to TRBD1. Trimming at V came to 7 bases and at J to 4 bases, leaving 9 bases not matched to a gene. CDR3 size: 13 residues. Looked up from germline, CDR1 is SQVTM and CDR2 is ANQGSEA. The CDR3 DNA sequence: TGCAGCGGGACAAGGGGGCAGAGCACTGAAGCTTTCTTT. It codes for CSGTRGQSTEAFF.

The chain couples TRBV6-5 to TRBJ2-7; weak D call: TRBD2 (5 bases). Deletions cut 7 bases from V and 0 bases from J, with 10 bases between. Looked up from germline, CDR1 is MNHEY and CDR2 is SVGAGI. This CDR3 is 13 amino acids long. The CDR3 here is CASNLAGSYEQYF. The CDR3 nucleotides are TGTGCCAGCAACCTAGCCGGCTCCTACGAGCAGTACTTC.

In this sample, this clone turned up a few times. The rearrangement uses TRBV7-8 and TRBJ2-1, with 8 bases aligning to TRBD2. Looked up from germline, CDR1 is SGHVS and CDR2 is FQNEAQ. The V segment lost 1 base and the J segment 9 bases; nucleotides outside the gene matches: 14. The CDR3 has 17 amino acids. The CDR3: CASSLGGFTSGVVEQFF. The CDR3 DNA sequence: TGTGCCAGCAGCTTAGGGGGTTTTACTAGCGGTGTCGTTGAGCAGTTCTTC. Based on the CDR3 plus reference TRBV7-8 and TRBJ2-1, the full variable domain is GAGVSQSPRYKVAKRGQDVALRCDPISGHVSLFWYQQALGQGPEFLTYFQNEAQLDKSGLPSDRFFAERPEGSVSTLKIQRTQQEDSAVYLCASSLGGFTSGVVEQFFGPGTRLTVL.

This clone has only one observation. The chain recombines TRBV18 with TRBJ1-1, with D possibly matching TRBD1 (6 bases). Trimming pared 3 bases from V and 4 bases from J, leaving 9 bases between. This CDR3 has 13 residues. Germline assignment: CDR1 KGHSH and CDR2 LQKENI. The CDR3 sequence: CASSPKQGTEAFF. As DNA, the CDR3 is TGTGCCAGCTCACCTAAACAGGGCACTGAAGCTTTCTTT.

The V and J genes are TRBV5-1 and TRBJ1-2; D is unclear. Germline CDR1 reads SGHRS; CDR2 reads YFSETQ. Trimming left V 0 bases short and J 6 bases short, with 12 bases between. This CDR3 region has 14 residues. The CDR3 coding sequence is TGCGCCAGCAGCTTGGGAGCCCCGGTTGATGGCTACACCTTC. It specifies CASSLGAPVDGYTF.

The chain couples TRBV7-3 to TRBJ2-4, with 7 bases identical to TRBD2. The CDR3 is 14 residues long. The junction had 8 bases not matched to a gene; V was cut back by 4 bases and J by 8 bases. CDR1 and CDR2 (germline): SGHTA, FQGTGA. The CDR3 nucleotides are TGTGCCAGCAGCTCTATGACTAGCCCGGACATTCAGTACTTC. This encodes CASSSMTSPDIQYF.

This chain joins TRBV7-2 and TRBJ1-2, with a weak D call TRBD1 (6 bases). The CDR3 spans 15 residues. The germline V gene has CDR1 SGHTA and CDR2 FQGNSA. Trimming cost V 5 bases and J 1 base, with 14 bases left between them. DNA of the CDR3: TGTGCCAGCAGCCCCGGTGGCAGGGGTAACTATGGCTACACCTTC. Translated, it gives CASSPGGRGNYGYTF. Filled out from reference TRBV7-2 and TRBJ1-2, the complete variable domain reads GAGVSQSPSNKVTEKGKDVELRCDPISGHTALYWYRQSLGQGLEFLIYFQGNSAPDKSGLPSDRFSAERTGGSVSTLTIQRTQQEDSAVYLCASSPGGRGNYGYTFGSGTRLTVV.

This chain links TRBV5-1 with TRBJ1-1, with D possibly TRBD1 on 5 matching bases. The CDR3 runs to 14 residues. V was clipped by 1 base and J by 4 bases, with 11 bases between them. CDR1 is SGHRS and CDR2 is YFSETQ in the germline V gene. This CDR3 is CASSLKGEVTEAFF. As DNA, the CDR3 is TGCGCCAGCAGCTTGAAAGGGGAGGTCACTGAAGCTTTCTTT. The full variable domain, in which reference TRBV5-1 and TRBJ1-1 provide the parts outside the CDR3, is KAGVTQTPRYLIKTRGQQVTLSCSPISGHRSVSWYQQTPGQGLQFLFEYFSETQRNKGNFPGRFSGRQFSNSRSEMNVSTLELGDSALYLCASSLKGEVTEAFFGQGTRLTVV.

The V and J genes are TRBV15 and TRBJ2-3; 8 bases map to TRBD1. The V gene end was trimmed by 0 bases and the J gene end by 3 bases; junction bases not matched to a gene: 5. This CDR3 contains 16 residues. The germline CDR1 and CDR2 sequences are LNHNV and YYDKDF (reference sequence). The CDR3 DNA is TGTGCCACCAGCAGAGATGGAGGGACAGGAACAGATACGCAGTATTTT. It translates to CATSRDGGTGTDTQYF.

The rearrangement joins TRBV11-1 to TRBJ2-1; 10 nucleotides line up with TRBD2. From germline, CDR1 is SGHAT and CDR2 FQDESV (reference sequence). V shed 2 bases and J 8 bases; nucleotides not matched to a gene: 6. This CDR3 has 15 residues. The CDR3 protein is CASSLMASGSHEQFF. The DNA for the CDR3 is TGTGCCAGCAGCTTAATGGCTAGCGGGAGCCATGAGCAGTTCTTC.

J is TRBJ2-1 and V is TRBV6-4; 15 nucleotides align to TRBD2. The germline CDR1 and CDR2 sequences are MRHNA and SNTAGT. This CDR3 has 17 residues. V trimming: 3 bases; J trimming: 9 bases; junction bases outside the gene matches: 9. The CDR3 DNA reads TGTGCCAGCAGTGAATTTATAGGACTAGCGGGAGGGCGTGAGCAGTTCTTC. Amino acid sequence: CASSEFIGLAGGREQFF.

This clone occurred a few times. DNA for the CDR3: TGTGCCAGCAGTTTCTTGGACAGAAGAGGAGGCTACACCTTC. Its protein is CASSFLDRRGGYTF. The V gene is TRBV6-6, the J gene TRBJ1-2; perhaps TRBD1 as D (6 bases). The V gene's germline CDR1 is MNHNY and CDR2 SVGAGI (reference sequence). The CDR3 contains 14 residues. V lost 4 bases to trimming and J lost 8 bases, with 17 bases between them.

The chain employs TRBV7-2 and TRBJ2-7, with 11 positions matching TRBD2. J lost 7 bases, V lost 1 base, and 9 bases had no gene match. Germline CDR1 reads SGHTA; CDR2 reads FQGNSA. The CDR3 consists of 16 residues. The CDR3 bases are TGTGCCAGCAGCTTAGATGGACTAGCGGGCGTTCGAGAGCAGTACTTC. This encodes CASSLDGLAGVREQYF.

The chain has TRBV28 and TRBJ2-7; maybe TRBD2 (5 bases). Looked up from germline, CDR1 is MDHEN and CDR2 is SYDVKM. With 10 bases removed from V and 6 bases from J, the gap between germline ends came to 19 bases. The CDR3 is 13 residues long. Here the CDR3 reads CATTRDTLGEQYF. CDR3 sequence (DNA): TGTGCCACCACCCGGGATACCCTCGGCGAGCAGTACTTC.

This clone was detected once. The chain couples TRBV27 to TRBJ1-1; D possibly corresponds to TRBD1 (5 bases). Per germline, CDR1 MNHEY and CDR2 SMNVEV (reference sequence). This CDR3 spans 13 amino acids. Trimming removed 6 bases at V and 5 bases at J, with 13 bases between. The CDR3 bases are TGTGCCAGCAGCCCCGGGACTACAACTGAAGCTTTCTTT. Encoded protein: CASSPGTTTEAFF.